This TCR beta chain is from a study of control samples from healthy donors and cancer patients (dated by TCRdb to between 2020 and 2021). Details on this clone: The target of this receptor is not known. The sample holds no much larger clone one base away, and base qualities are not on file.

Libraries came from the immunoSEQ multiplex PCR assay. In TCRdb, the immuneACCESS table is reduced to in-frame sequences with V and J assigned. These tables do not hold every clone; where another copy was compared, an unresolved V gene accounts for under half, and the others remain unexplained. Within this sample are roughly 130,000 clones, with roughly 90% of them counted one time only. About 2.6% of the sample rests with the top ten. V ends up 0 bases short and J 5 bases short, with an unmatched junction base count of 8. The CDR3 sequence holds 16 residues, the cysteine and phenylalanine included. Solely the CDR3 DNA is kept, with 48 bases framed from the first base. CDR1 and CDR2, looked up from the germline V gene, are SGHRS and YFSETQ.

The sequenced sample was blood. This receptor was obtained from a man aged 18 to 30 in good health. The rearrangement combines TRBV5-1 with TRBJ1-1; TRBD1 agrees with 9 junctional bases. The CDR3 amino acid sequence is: CASSLADPGQGTEAFF. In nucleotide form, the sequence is TGCGCCAGCAGCTTGGCCGACCCAGGACAGGGGACTGAAGCTTTCTTT.